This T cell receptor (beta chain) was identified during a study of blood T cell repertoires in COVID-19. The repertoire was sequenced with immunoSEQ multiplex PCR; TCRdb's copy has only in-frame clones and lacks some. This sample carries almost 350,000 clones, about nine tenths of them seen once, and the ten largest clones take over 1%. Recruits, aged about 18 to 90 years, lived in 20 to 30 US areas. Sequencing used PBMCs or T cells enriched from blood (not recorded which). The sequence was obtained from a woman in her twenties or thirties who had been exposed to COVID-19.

In nucleotides, the CDR3 is TGTGCCAGCAGCCAGGGGAGAGGCACTGAAGCTTTCTTT. Protein: CASSQGRGTEAFF. This rearrangement joins TRBV14 to TRBJ1-1; no clear D gene. Trimming took 3 bases from V and 4 from J, leaving 9 bases between them. CDR1 is SGHDN, CDR2 FVKESK, per germline. The CDR3 has 13 residues. Filled out from reference TRBV14 and TRBJ1-1, the complete variable domain reads EAGVTQFPSHSVIEKGQTVTLRCDPISGHDNLYWYRRVMGKEIKFLLHFVKESKQDESGMPNNRFLAERTGGTYSTLKVQPAELEDSGVYFCASSQGRGTEAFFGQGTRLTVV.